These 16 T cell receptor beta chains share one sample of origin, sequenced in a study of blood T cells in healthy people across ages. Alongside a J-beta primer mix, a sample-barcoded 5' primer served in a second PCR lasting roughly 6 to 11 cycles. TCRdb re-called the 5' RACE reads through MiXCR, storing one row per CDR3 protein. The sample carries hundreds of thousands of distinct CDR3 sequences, over 40% recorded once. The material sequenced was blood. The origin of the receptors is an elderly man in good health.

A remark on this clonotype: Compared with germline, one end of the junction differs, possibly owing to a read error. The V call is TRBV12-3 or TRBV12-4, the J call TRBJ2-3; TRBD2 agrees at 13 bases. This CDR3 comprises 17 residues. CDR3 sequence (DNA): TGTGTCAGCATCGATGGACTAGCGGGGGCCATCACAGATACGCAGTATTTT. Residues: CVSIDGLAGAITDTQYF.

This clonotype was seen ten or more times. V gene TRBV7-2 combines with J gene TRBJ2-7, with D unclear. CDR3 size: 11 residues. Germline V gene lookup returns CDR1 SGHTA and CDR2 FQGNSA. V was trimmed by 6 bases and J by 3 bases, leaving 6 bases between them. For the CDR3, the DNA is TGTGCCAGCAGTTCCATCTACGAGCAGTACTTC. It translates to CASSSIYEQYF.

The V and J genes are TRBV2 and TRBJ2-1, with 8 bases fitting TRBD2. The junction had 4 bases not matched to a gene; V was cut back by 4 bases and J by 8 bases. Germline V gives CDR1 SNHLY, CDR2 FYNNEI. The CDR3 length is 13 residues. CDR3 in amino acids: CASSAGGRDEQFF. The CDR3 region has the DNA TGTGCCAGCAGTGCGGGGGGGCGTGATGAGCAGTTCTTC.

This clonotype was seen only a few times. V and J are TRBV7-7 and TRBJ2-3; a possible D gene is TRBD2 (5 bases). Per the germline V gene, CDR1 is SSHAT and CDR2 is FNYEAQ (reference sequence). V lost 5 bases to trimming and J lost 4 bases, with 13 bases between them. This CDR3 spans 14 amino acids. CDR3 protein: CASSPMDSSDTQYF. In DNA form, the CDR3 reads TGTGCCAGCAGCCCCATGGACTCCTCAGATACGCAGTATTTT.

The V call is TRBV9, the J call TRBJ1-2, with 12 bases fitting TRBD1. This CDR3 comprises 19 residues. The ends lost 4 bases at V and 2 bases at J; junction bases unmatched: 15. From germline, CDR1 is SGDLS and CDR2 YYNGEE. CDR3: CASSFSTGTGGASNYGYTF. The CDR3 DNA reads as TGTGCCAGCAGCTTTTCCACCGGGACAGGGGGCGCGTCCAACTATGGCTACACCTTC.

The chain has TRBV2 and TRBJ2-7; D is ambiguous. Germline CDR1 is SNHLY and CDR2 is FYNNEI. Trimming took off 4 bases at V and 5 bases at J, with 15 bases between the two ends. The CDR3 contains 14 residues. The DNA for the CDR3 is TGTGCCAGCAGTGTAGGGCAGAGGACGCACGAGCAGTACTTC. This sequence encodes CASSVGQRTHEQYF. Full variable domain (outside the CDR3, taken from reference TRBV2 and TRBJ2-7): EPEVTQTPSHQVTQMGQEVILRCVPISNHLYFYWYRQILGQKVEFLVSFYNNEISEKSEIFDDQFSVERPDGSNFTLKIRSTKLEDSAMYFCASSVGQRTHEQYFGPGTRLTVT.

The chain couples TRBV4-3 to TRBJ1-2; D not certain. Trimming cost V 1 base and J 8 bases, with 8 bases left between them. Per germline, CDR1 LGHNA and CDR2 YSLEER. This CDR3 has 12 amino acids. The CDR3 loop is CASSQAGNGYTF. CDR3 nucleotide sequence: TGCGCCAGCAGCCAAGCTGGGAACGGCTACACCTTC.

The CDR3 DNA follows: TGCGCCAGCAGCCAAGATATAACAACTGGAAACATTCAGTACTTC. Protein sequence: CASSQDITTGNIQYF. This chain connects TRBV4-1 to TRBJ2-4; no clear D. Trimming took off 0 bases at V and 6 bases at J, with 12 bases between the two ends. The germline gives CDR1 MGHRA, CDR2 YSYEKL. The CDR3 length is 15 residues.

This clonotype was counted between two and nine times. The chain uses TRBV5-6 and TRBJ2-7, with D possibly TRBD2 on 5 matching bases. Trimming removed 4 bases at V and 2 bases at J, with 16 bases between. Looked up from germline, CDR1 is SGHDT and CDR2 is YYEEEE. CDR3 length equals 15 residues. The CDR3, as DNA: TGTGCCAGCAGCAAACTAGACCGGGGAACCTACGAGCAGTACTTC. This codes for CASSKLDRGTYEQYF.

The J gene is TRBJ2-1, the V gene TRBV4-2; 10 nucleotides line up with TRBD2. The V gene's germline CDR1 is LGHNA and CDR2 YNFKEQ. The CDR3 is made up of 18 amino acids. Unmatched junction bases numbered 11, after V lost 1 base and J lost 5 bases. CDR3 nucleotides: TGTGCCAGCAGCCAAGCCTTTCTAGCGGGGGTAACTCACAATGAGCAGTTCTTC. Translating it yields CASSQAFLAGVTHNEQFF.

CDR3 sequence: CASSGGPSGQYF. In DNA form, the CDR3 reads TGTGCCAGCAGTGGCGGTCCTAGCGGGCAGTACTTC. The chain has TRBV2 and TRBJ2-7, with 7 bases lining up with TRBD2. V lost 4 bases, J lost 9 bases, and 6 bases stayed unmatched. The CDR3 is made up of 12 amino acids. Per the germline V gene, CDR1 is SNHLY and CDR2 is FYNNEI. The variable domain in full, with the rest retrieved from reference TRBV2 and TRBJ2-7, is EPEVTQTPSHQVTQMGQEVILRCVPISNHLYFYWYRQILGQKVEFLVSFYNNEISEKSEIFDDQFSVERPDGSNFTLKIRSTKLEDSAMYFCASSGGPSGQYFGPGTRLTVT.

This clonotype was seen at least ten times. This rearrangement joins TRBV7-2 to TRBJ2-4; D is uncertain. CDR1 and CDR2 (germline): SGHTA, FQGNSA. CDR3 length: 14 amino acids. The V end lost 2 bases, the J end lost 0 bases, and 5 bases lay between the germline ends. The CDR3 region has the DNA TGTGCCAGCAGCTTAAATCTAGCCAAAAACATTCAGTACTTC. Translation: CASSLNLAKNIQYF.

The chain links TRBV6-1 to TRBJ2-3, with D tentatively TRBD2 (6 bases). Trimming removed 8 bases from V and 5 bases from J, with 11 bases in between. The CDR3 spans 12 residues. Per germline, CDR1 MNHNS and CDR2 SASEGT. The CDR3: CASVAGLDTQYF. CDR3 nucleotides: TGTGCCAGCGTTGCGGGGTTAGATACGCAGTATTTT.

This clonotype was counted between two and nine times. The J gene is TRBJ2-3, the V gene TRBV20-1; 9 bases are a match to TRBD2. Germline trimming cut 3 bases from V and 2 bases from J; bases unmatched to any gene: 6. This CDR3 comprises 15 residues. CDR1 is DFQATT, CDR2 SNEGSKA, per germline (reference sequence). This CDR3 reads CSARSLAGLTDTQYF. CDR3 bases: TGCAGTGCTAGGTCTCTAGCGGGACTCACAGATACGCAGTATTTT.

Here the CDR3 DNA reads TGTGCCACCAGTGACCCGGGACAGGGGAGAGAGACCCAGTACTTC. This gives the protein CATSDPGQGRETQYF. This rearrangement joins TRBV24-1 to TRBJ2-7, with 10 bases aligning to TRBD1. The tail of the sequence fits TRBJ2-5 better, so the J call may be wrong. The CDR3 consists of 15 residues. The germline V gene encodes CDR1 KGHDR and CDR2 SFDVKD.

The gene calls are TRBV18 and TRBJ2-1; possible D gene TRBD2, 5 bases. The CDR3 runs to 14 residues. In germline, CDR1 is KGHSH, CDR2 LQKENI. Trimming pared 2 bases from V and 8 bases from J, leaving 13 bases between. The CDR3 sequence: CASSPAGRRDEQFF. Here the CDR3 DNA reads TGTGCCAGCTCACCAGCGGGCCGGCGGGATGAGCAGTTCTTC.